This is a list of T cell receptor beta chains from one sample in a study of pediatric ulcerative colitis. The method was immunoSEQ multiplex PCR; TCRdb's version includes in-frame clones alone and lacks a portion of them. The sample includes some 11,000 clones, about four fifths seen only once; the top ten take about 4.3%. Sequencing was performed on gut tissue. The source is a girl between 10 and 17 years old who was a control in a study of pediatric ulcerative colitis. CDR3s include the opening cysteine and the closing phenylalanine or tryptophan. Each record gives: clone size, D gene, V gene, CDR3 length, J gene, CDR3 protein, CDR3 DNA. A D gene is named only where the DNA matches it firmly. Size tells how often a clone was seen (once, few, many) or the class of an expanded clone, and some rows leave it out.

NA,NA,TRBV6-1,13,TRBJ1-1,CASSEQMDNVFFF,TGTGCCAGCAGTGAACAAATGGACAACGTATTTTTTTTT
NA,NA,TRBV6-5,14,TRBJ1-1,CASSYSSLGAEAFF,TGTGCCAGCAGTTACTCGAGTCTCGGGGCTGAAGCTTTCTTT
medium-sized,TRBD2,TRBV9,16,TRBJ2-7,CASSKGLAGGHHEQYF,TGTGCCAGCAGCAAGGGACTAGCGGGAGGGCACCACGAGCAGTACTTC
NA,NA,TRBV7-2,15,TRBJ1-1,CAITDNRNLNTEAFF,TGTGCCATCACGGACAACAGGAACTTGAACACTGAAGCTTTCTTT
NA,NA,TRBV12-5,19,TRBJ2-6,CASGFSQSVRYSGANVLTF,TGTGCTAGTGGTTTTTCCCAGTCGGTTCGTTACTCTGGGGCCAACGTCCTGACTTTC
NA,NA,TRBV28,13,TRBJ2-3,CASTPDNTDTQYF,TGTGCCAGCACTCCCGACAACACAGATACGCAGTATTTT
NA,NA,TRBV6-5,14,TRBJ2-7,CASSENRNSYEQYF,TGTGCCAGCAGTGAAAACAGGAACTCCTACGAGCAGTACTTC
NA,TRBD1,TRBV6-4,14,TRBJ2-3,CASSDSGTGDTQYF,TGTGCCAGCAGTGACTCGGGGACAGGGGATACGCAGTATTTT
NA,NA,TRBV28,15,TRBJ1-5,CASSFVRGYGQPQHF,TGTGCCAGCAGTTTTGTGAGAGGGTACGGTCAGCCCCAGCATTTT
NA,NA,TRBV11-1,14,TRBJ1-1,CASSFGRGTTEAFF,TGTGCCAGCAGCTTCGGACGGGGGACCACTGAAGCTTTCTTT
NA,TRBD2,TRBV6-5,16,TRBJ2-5,CASSSPQTSGKETQYF,TGTGCCAGCAGTTCTCCACAGACTAGCGGGAAAGAGACCCAGTACTTC
NA,NA,TRBV5-1,16,TRBJ2-3,CASSLLVSVGTDTQYF,TGCGCCAGCAGCTTGCTGGTTAGCGTCGGGACAGATACGCAGTATTTT
NA,TRBD1,TRBV7-9,15,TRBJ2-1,CASSLGTVSYNEQFF,TGTGCCAGCAGCCTCGGGACAGTCTCCTACAATGAGCAGTTCTTC
NA,NA,TRBV19,14,TRBJ1-1,CAAKGDGSNTEAFF,TGTGCCGCCAAGGGGGACGGCTCGAACACTGAAGCTTTCTTT
once,NA,TRBV20-1,11,TRBJ2-3,CSALSKDTQYF,TGCAGTGCTTTGTCTAAAGATACGCAGTATTTT
NA,NA,TRBV5-6,13,TRBJ1-2,CASSTGTVLGYTF,TGTGCCAGCAGCACCGGGACCGTTCTTGGCTACACCTTC
NA,TRBD1,TRBV11-2,14,TRBJ1-3,CASSPRTGGNTIYF,TGTGCCAGCAGCCCACGGACAGGGGGGAACACCATATATTTT
few,NA,TRBV7-2,13,TRBJ2-1,CASSPPHTDEQFF,TGTGCCAGCAGCCCCCCCCATACGGATGAGCAGTTCTTC
NA,NA,TRBV19,14,TRBJ2-2,CASSLGVGAGELFF,TGTGCCAGTAGTCTTGGGGTGGGTGCCGGGGAGCTGTTTTTT
NA,NA,TRBV7-3,14,TRBJ1-1,CASSRRREDTEAFF,TGTGCCAGCAGCAGACGGAGGGAGGACACTGAAGCTTTCTTT
NA,NA,TRBV19,14,TRBJ1-5,CASSTGVGNQPQHF,TGTGCCAGTAGTACAGGGGTGGGCAATCAGCCCCAGCATTTT
few,NA,TRBV28,13,TRBJ2-5,CASSLGLGETQYF,TGTGCCAGCAGTTTAGGGCTAGGGGAGACCCAGTACTTC
NA,NA,TRBV21-1,17,TRBJ2-7,CALRRLAGGPSKNEQYF,TGTGCCCTGCGTAGGCTAGCGGGAGGGCCGAGTAAGAACGAGCAGTACTTC
NA,TRBD1,TRBV7-9,15,TRBJ1-1,CASSPSGQGGTEAFF,TGTGCCAGCAGCCCCTCCGGACAGGGAGGCACTGAAGCTTTCTTT
NA,NA,TRBV28,14,TRBJ1-2,CASSSLGSKNGYTF,TGTGCCAGCAGTTCCTTGGGCAGTAAGAATGGCTACACCTTC
NA,NA,TRBV6-1,14,TRBJ2-7,CASLTGGGRYEQYF,TGTGCCAGCCTTACCGGTGGAGGGCGGTACGAGCAGTACTTC
NA,NA,TRBV9,15,TRBJ2-7,CASSPGGTVAYEQYF,TGTGCCAGCAGCCCAGGGGGGACAGTTGCCTACGAGCAGTACTTC
NA,TRBD2,TRBV27,14,TRBJ2-3,CASSGLAGANTQYF,TGTGCCAGCAGCGGACTAGCGGGGGCCAATACGCAGTATTTT
NA,TRBD2,TRBV11-2,12,TRBJ2-7,CASSPGGSEQYF,TGTGCCAGCAGCCCCGGGGGGAGCGAGCAGTACTTC
NA,TRBD2,TRBV11-1,15,TRBJ2-3,CASSFVRERIDTQYF,TGTGCCAGCAGCTTCGTGCGGGAGCGGATAGATACGCAGTATTTT
once,TRBD2,TRBV11-2,17,TRBJ2-1,CASSLRTSGGPYNEQFF,TGTGCCAGCAGCTTACGGACTAGCGGGGGACCTTACAATGAGCAGTTCTTC
NA,NA,TRBV28,13,TRBJ2-7,CASRVSLAYEQYF,TGTGCCAGCAGAGTTTCTTTGGCGTACGAGCAGTACTTC
NA,NA,TRBV4-1,16,TRBJ1-2,CASSQGMRVSVYGYTF,TGCGCCAGCAGCCAAGGGATGCGGGTGTCTGTCTATGGCTACACCTTC
NA,NA,TRBV6-5,13,TRBJ1-5,CASSYLGDQPQHF,TGTGCCAGCAGTTACTTGGGGGATCAGCCCCAGCATTTT
NA,NA,TRBV25-1,15,TRBJ1-6,CASSVDSPRGSPLHF,TGTGCCAGCAGTGTCGACAGCCCCAGGGGTTCACCCCTCCACTTT
NA,NA,TRBV7-9,15,TRBJ1-2,CASSPPMAAGDGYTF,TGTGCCAGCAGCCCCCCTATGGCGGCAGGGGATGGCTACACCTTC
NA,TRBD1,TRBV19,14,TRBJ2-7,CATGDREVSYEQYF,TGTGCCACCGGGGACAGGGAAGTTTCCTACGAGCAGTACTTC
NA,NA,TRBV14,15,TRBJ1-4,CASSQVLGVNEKLFF,TGTGCCAGCAGCCAAGTTTTAGGGGTGAATGAAAAACTGTTTTTT
few,NA,TRBV10-1,13,TRBJ2-2,CASREANTGELFF,TGCGCCAGCAGGGAGGCGAACACCGGGGAGCTGTTTTTT